This T cell receptor beta chain was observed in a study of blood T cells in healthy people across ages. PCR was performed a second time for roughly 7 to 12 cycles using a sample-barcoded 5' primer and a J-beta primer mix. Each cDNA molecule was tagged by a template-switch adaptor that had 12 random nucleotides. MiXCR, run by TCRdb on the 5' RACE reads, gives a single entry per CDR3 protein. There are fewer than 2,000,000 distinct CDR3 sequences in the sample; 30% to 40% occur only once, and under 25% lies in the top ten. The germline V gene has CDR1 SGHAT and CDR2 FQNNGV. The CDR3 extends over 12 amino acids. Trimming took off 11 bases at V and 3 bases at J, with 14 bases between the two ends.

The sample comprised blood. The V and J genes are TRBV11-2 and TRBJ2-7; TRBD2 is a possible D gene (7 bases). The origin of this receptor is a human donor in good health. CDR3 protein: CAGGGFYYEQYF. In DNA form, the CDR3 reads TGTGCCGGGGGGGGCTTTTACTACGAGCAGTACTTC. Full variable domain (remainder filled in from reference TRBV11-2 and TRBJ2-7): EAGVAQSPRYKIIEKRQSVAFWCNPISGHATLYWYQQILGQGPKLLIQFQNNGVVDDSQLPKDRFSAERLKGVDSTLKIQPAKLEDSAVYLCAGGGFYYEQYFGPGTRLTVT.